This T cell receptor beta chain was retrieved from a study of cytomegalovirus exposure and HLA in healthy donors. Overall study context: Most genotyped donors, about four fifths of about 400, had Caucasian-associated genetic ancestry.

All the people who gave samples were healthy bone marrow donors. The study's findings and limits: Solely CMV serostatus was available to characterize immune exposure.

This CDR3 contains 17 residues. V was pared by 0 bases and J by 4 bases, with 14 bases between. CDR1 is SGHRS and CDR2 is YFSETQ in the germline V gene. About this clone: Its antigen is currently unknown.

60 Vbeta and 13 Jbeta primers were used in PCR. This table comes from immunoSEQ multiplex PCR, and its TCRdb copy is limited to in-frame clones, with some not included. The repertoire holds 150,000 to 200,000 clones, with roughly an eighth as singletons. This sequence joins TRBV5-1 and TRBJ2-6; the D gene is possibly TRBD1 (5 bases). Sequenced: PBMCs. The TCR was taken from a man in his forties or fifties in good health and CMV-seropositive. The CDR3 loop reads CASSLEGIAAGANVLTF. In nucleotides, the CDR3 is TGCGCCAGCAGCTTGGAGGGGATAGCAGCCGGGGCCAACGTCCTGACTTTC.